Below, one T cell receptor beta chain is given with its context. What it binds is not known. The sample belongs to a study of shared clonotypes between healthy human individuals. General study results and limits: Generation probability values for non-shared clonotypes were lower than those for clonotypes shared by all four donors.

Sequencing was at deep level. Assay: immunoSEQ multiplex PCR; the TCRdb copy retains only in-frame clones and omits some. The sample has a few hundred thousand clones, more than 95% seen once. Donors comprised only Caucasian adults living in Nashville, Tennessee. Into CD45RA+ naive and CD45RA-negative memory subsets, the CD4+ cells were split. The CDR3 sequence is 14 residues long. The germline V gene encodes CDR1 MDHEN and CDR2 SYDVKM. Trimming stripped 8 bases from V and 0 bases from J, with 11 bases between. Sequences were obtained from naive CD4+ T cells sorted from blood. Subset in this sample: CD45RA+ positively selected. This rearrangement joins TRBV28 to TRBJ1-3; D not resolved. This receptor was taken from a woman aged 25 to 39 in good health. CDR3 nucleotides: TGTGCCAGCCACCGGCGGGGCTCTGGAAACACCATATATTTT. Encoded protein: CASHRRGSGNTIYF.